The rows below give T cell receptor beta chains drawn from one sample of a study of blood T cell repertoires in COVID-19. This table comes from immunoSEQ multiplex PCR, and its TCRdb copy is limited to in-frame clones, with some not included. Here the sample spans roughly 200,000 clones, about 85% being singletons. Sequenced: peripheral blood. These receptors were taken from a human donor in a cohort sampled during active COVID-19. CDR3s include the opening cysteine and the closing phenylalanine or tryptophan. Each record gives: clone size, J gene, V gene, D gene, CDR3 length, CDR3 protein, CDR3 DNA. A D gene is named only where the DNA matches it firmly. A row's size may be missing; if present it is once, few, many or a size class.

>few|TRBJ1-6|TRBV6-1|NA|15
CASSEWTGDNSPLHF
TGTGCCAGCAGTGAATGGACGGGGGATAATTCACCCCTCCACTTT
>NA|TRBJ1-1|TRBV28|NA|12
CASSLGWPEAFF
TGTGCCAGCAGTCTAGGATGGCCTGAAGCTTTCTTT
>NA|TRBJ1-1|TRBV12-5|NA|14
CASGHVGGNTEAFF
TGTGCTAGTGGCCACGTAGGGGGGAACACTGAAGCTTTCTTT
>NA|TRBJ2-7|TRBV28|TRBD1|13
CASRTGGNYEQYF
TGTGCCAGTCGGACAGGGGGGAATTACGAGCAGTACTTC
>NA|TRBJ1-1|TRBV3-1/TRBV3-2|NA|13
CASSRGQNTEAFF
TGTGCCAGCAGCCGGGGACAGAACACTGAAGCTTTCTTT
>NA|TRBJ1-2|TRBV25-1|NA|15
CASSSPILDGNGYTF
TGTGCCAGCAGTTCCCCTATTCTAGACGGGAATGGCTACACCTTC
>NA|TRBJ2-7|TRBV5-1|TRBD2|16
CASNLRPSGLSYEQYF
TGCGCCAGCAATCTCCGGCCTAGCGGCCTCTCCTACGAGCAGTACTTC
>NA|TRBJ2-2|TRBV4-2|TRBD2|16
CASSPLVAGDTGELFF
TGTGCCAGCAGCCCCTTGGTAGCGGGCGACACCGGGGAGCTGTTTTTT
>NA|TRBJ1-5|TRBV6-4|NA|18
CASSDSATSDYSNQPQHF
TGTGCCAGCAGTGACTCGGCTACCAGCGATTATAGCAATCAGCCCCAGCATTTT
>NA|TRBJ1-3|TRBV7-9|NA|16
CASSPQQGKTGNTIYF
TGTGCCAGCAGCCCGCAACAGGGAAAAACTGGAAACACCATATATTTT
>few|TRBJ2-5|TRBV5-6|TRBD1|16
CASRQQGRVGQETQYF
TGTGCCAGCAGACAACAGGGGAGAGTGGGCCAAGAGACCCAGTACTTC
>NA|TRBJ2-3|TRBV18|NA|13
CASSKASTDTQYF
TGTGCCAGCTCCAAAGCGAGCACAGATACGCAGTATTTT
>NA|TRBJ1-2|TRBV5-1|NA|17
CASSLAGSGGLYGGYTF
TGCGCCAGCAGCTTGGCCGGGTCAGGAGGACTTTATGGGGGCTACACCTTC
>NA|TRBJ2-1|TRBV7-2|NA|15
CASSPRDSFYNEQFF
TGTGCCAGCAGCCCGCGGGACTCTTTCTACAATGAGCAGTTCTTC
>NA|TRBJ2-1|TRBV10-3|NA|13
CAISEGLDNEQFF
TGTGCCATCAGTGAGGGGCTCGACAATGAGCAGTTCTTC
>NA|TRBJ2-2|TRBV19|NA|16
CATFPFGIRNTGELFF
TGTGCCACCTTCCCTTTCGGGATTAGGAACACCGGGGAGCTGTTTTTT
>NA|TRBJ2-1|TRBV7-9|TRBD1|15
CASSTGTGGANEQFF
TGTGCCAGCAGCACCGGGACAGGGGGAGCTAATGAGCAGTTCTTC
>NA|TRBJ2-1|TRBV28|NA|13
CASSSPQGNEQFF
TGTGCCAGCAGTTCCCCGCAGGGCAATGAGCAGTTCTTC
>NA|TRBJ2-1|TRBV5-5|TRBD2|16
CASSQTLAGSYNEQFF
TGTGCCAGCAGCCAGACACTAGCGGGAAGCTACAATGAGCAGTTCTTC
>NA|TRBJ2-5|TRBV10-3|NA|15
CAISGGLAIQETQYF
TGTGCCATCAGTGGAGGTCTAGCGATCCAAGAGACCCAGTACTTC
>once|TRBJ2-2|TRBV4-1|TRBD1|19
CASSRPGQELTRGTGELFF
TGCGCCAGCAGCCGACCGGGACAGGAATTAACAAGGGGGACCGGGGAGCTGTTTTTT
>NA|TRBJ2-3|TRBV12-5|NA|12
CASGPREDTQYF
TGTGCTAGTGGTCCCCGGGAAGATACGCAGTATTTT
>once|TRBJ2-3|TRBV11-2|TRBD1|16
CASSLHRGISTDTQYF
TGTGCCAGCAGCCTTCACAGGGGAATAAGCACAGATACGCAGTATTTT
>NA|TRBJ2-3|TRBV24-1|TRBD2|16
CATSELGLASTDTQYF
TGTGCCACCAGTGAGCTAGGACTAGCGAGCACAGATACGCAGTATTTT
>NA|TRBJ2-2|TRBV9|TRBD2|18
CASSVLAGGPMSTGELFF
TGTGCCAGCAGCGTACTAGCGGGGGGGCCTATGAGCACCGGGGAGCTGTTTTTT
>NA|TRBJ2-5|TRBV24-1|TRBD1|14
CATSMTGGQETQYF
TGTGCCACCAGTATGACAGGGGGACAAGAGACCCAGTACTTC
>once|TRBJ2-1|TRBV27|NA|14
CASSLSASHNEQFF
TGTGCCAGCAGTTTGTCAGCGTCACACAATGAGCAGTTCTTC
>once|TRBJ2-1|TRBV10-1|NA|15
CASSESNYGYSEQFF
TGCGCCAGCAGTGAGTCGAATTACGGCTACAGTGAGCAGTTCTTC
>once|TRBJ1-2|TRBV5-6|NA|12
CASSLVRGSYTF
TGTGCCAGCAGCTTGGTGCGGGGGTCCTACACCTTC
>NA|TRBJ2-3|TRBV5-1|NA|14
CASRGGVSTDTQYF
TGCGCCAGCAGAGGCGGGGTTAGCACAGATACGCAGTATTTT
>NA|TRBJ1-5|TRBV6-5|NA|15
CASTSGGGVHQPQHF
TGTGCCAGCACTTCGGGCGGAGGAGTTCATCAGCCCCAGCATTTT
>NA|TRBJ1-1|TRBV27|NA|10
CASSLPEAFF
TGTGCCAGCAGTCTCCCTGAGGCTTTCTTT
>once|TRBJ1-4|TRBV21-1|NA|16
CASSNMGTGTNEKLFF
TGTGCCAGCAGCAACATGGGGACAGGCACTAATGAAAAACTGTTTTTT
>NA|TRBJ2-6|TRBV12-5|NA|20
CASGFPPFAGQFSGANVLTF
TGTGCTAGTGGTTTCCCCCCCTTTGCGGGCCAGTTTTCTGGGGCCAACGTCCTGACTTTC